One sample yielded the 2 T cell receptor beta chains listed below, sequenced in a study of blood T cells in healthy people across ages (dated by TCRdb to between 2014 and 2016). Library preparation used 5' RACE. Data came from an Illumina HiSeq 2500. The second PCR ran for about 6 to 12 cycles and used a J-beta primer mix along with a sample-barcoded 5' primer. TCRdb's own reprocessing of the public reads used fastp at Q25 and MiXCR and kept productive beta chains. Every distinct CDR3 protein forms one entry, paired with its most common genes and DNA. Within this sample are more than 1 million distinct CDR3 sequences, with around 43% of them counted one time only. The ten largest clones add up to 18% of the sample. Sequencing was done on a sample of blood. The receptors come from a woman aged 55-69 years in good health.

This clonotype came up a few times. V usage is TRBV29-1 and J usage is TRBJ2-7; 15 positions agree with TRBD2. The germline V gene encodes CDR1 SQVTM and CDR2 ANQGSEA. The CDR3 sequence is 16 residues long. V was clipped by 4 bases and J by 3 bases; unmatched bases: 7. CDR3 region: CSVAGLAGGIVYEQYF. Here the CDR3 DNA reads TGCAGCGTTGCCGGACTAGCGGGAGGGATAGTCTACGAGCAGTACTTC.

A few counts support this clonotype. The chain uses TRBV27 and TRBJ1-2, with 9 bases lining up with TRBD1. Germline values: CDR1 MNHEY, CDR2 SMNVEV (reference sequence). This CDR3 has 12 residues. Trimming at V came to 5 bases and at J to 7 bases, leaving 2 bases not matched to a gene. As DNA, the CDR3 is TGTGCCAGCAGTCCACAGGGGGCTGGCTACACCTTC. Translating gives CASSPQGAGYTF.